The T cell receptor beta chain described here comes from a study of blood T cell repertoires in COVID-19. Across the study: PBMCs, B-cell-depleted T cells, or T cells provided the cDNA or gDNA that made up the material.

Source study methods: Estimation of nucleated cell counts relied on the amplification of reference gene primers. Profiling relied on immunoSEQ multiplex PCR, and the TCRdb table lists in-frame clones only, not all of them. That table is the source of V, J and clone size, and D and trimming were worked out from the DNA. The sample has some 87,000 clones; about 90% are singletons. Those enrolled in Seattle joined during active infection and were followed longitudinally afterward. Germline-derived CDR1 and CDR2 are SNHLY and FYNNEI. This CDR3 spans 14 amino acids. Trimming pared 4 bases from V and 8 bases from J, leaving 17 bases between.

V gene TRBV2 combines with J gene TRBJ1-2; no firm D call. Source material: peripheral blood. The receptor's source is a human donor with COVID-19, enrolled during active disease. The donor label of this sample is uncertain. CDR3 bases: TGTGCCAGCAGTGGGTTACTAAGTATCTGGGGCTACACCTTC. It yields the protein CASSGLLSIWGYTF.